The 5 T cell receptor beta chains given below trace back to one sample, sequenced in a study of CD8 T cells in ankylosing spondylitis. TCRdb ran MiXCR on the 5' RACE reads and lists one entry per CDR3 protein. The sample lists about 150,000 distinct CDR3 sequences, approximately 44% seen once, with about 16% in the top ten. Sequences were obtained from synovial fluid, either unsorted or a sorted T cell fraction (not recorded which). Source of these receptors: a male donor with ankylosing spondylitis.

The gene calls are TRBV20-1 and TRBJ1-1; the D is unclear. V was cut by 0 bases and J by 5 bases, with 10 bases left in between. CDR1 is DFQATT and CDR2 is SNEGSKA in the germline V gene (reference sequence). The CDR3 has 13 residues. CDR3 sequence (DNA): TGCAGTGCTAGAGATAGGGTGAGGACTGAAGCTTTCTTT. Its protein is CSARDRVRTEAFF.

The rearrangement joins TRBV20-1 to TRBJ1-5; no clear D. V lost 3 bases and J lost 1, with 13 bases in between. The CDR3 contains 15 residues. Per germline, CDR1 DFQATT and CDR2 SNEGSKA (reference sequence). This chain's CDR3 is CSARDWGWSNQPQHF. The CDR3 DNA follows: TGCAGTGCTAGGGACTGGGGTTGGAGCAATCAGCCCCAGCATTTT.

The chain carries TRBV20-1 and TRBJ1-2; perhaps TRBD1 as D (5 bases). The V end was cut by 1 base, the J end by 0 bases, with 15 bases between. CDR3 length: 16 residues. Germline CDR1 is DFQATT and CDR2 is SNEGSKA (reference sequence). Here the CDR3 reads CSARAIRVSANYGYTF. The CDR3 nucleotides are TGCAGTGCTAGAGCCATCAGGGTTTCAGCTAACTATGGCTACACCTTC.

The chain couples TRBV7-9 to TRBJ2-1, with D possibly TRBD1 on 6 matching bases. Trimming removed 11 bases at V and 1 base at J, with 9 bases between. In germline, CDR1 is SEHNR, CDR2 FQNEAQ (reference sequence). The CDR3 is 12 residues long. CDR3 protein: CAHRESYNEQFF. CDR3 coding DNA: TGTGCCCACAGGGAGTCCTACAATGAGCAGTTCTTC.

This clonotype was picked up a small number of times. The J gene is TRBJ1-2, the V gene TRBV5-1; D is undetermined. The CDR3 length is 15 residues. V gave up 5 bases and J gave up 4 bases, with 18 bases separating them. CDR1 SGHRS and CDR2 YFSETQ come from the germline V gene. The CDR3 bases are TGCGCCAGCAGGCATACCCCACTAGACATCTATGGCTACACCTTC. Its protein is CASRHTPLDIYGYTF. The variable domain in full, with the rest retrieved from reference TRBV5-1 and TRBJ1-2, is KAGVTQTPRYLIKTRGQQVTLSCSPISGHRSVSWYQQTPGQGLQFLFEYFSETQRNKGNFPGRFSGRQFSNSRSEMNVSTLELGDSALYLCASRHTPLDIYGYTFGSGTRLTVV.